The 6 T cell receptor beta chains below were found in one sample sequenced in a study of response to subunit inactivated influenza vaccine. TCRdb ran MiXCR on the RT-PCR reads and lists one entry per CDR3 protein. The sample holds under 950,000 distinct CDR3 sequences, roughly 20% seen once. The source was PBMCs from blood, collected roughly 5 days after vaccination. The source is a man aged 50 to 59 who received an inactivated influenza vaccine.

This clonotype showed up just a few times. This chain uses TRBV12-3 or TRBV12-4 with TRBJ2-1; 11 bases match TRBD2. The CDR3 sequence is 16 residues long. V gave up 5 bases and J gave up 4 bases; unmatched junction bases: 7. In nucleotides, the CDR3 is TGTGCCAGCAGTATCTCCGGGACTAGCGGATACAATGAGCAGTTCTTC. Translation gives CASSISGTSGYNEQFF.

A few counts support this clonotype. The chain recombines TRBV11-1 with TRBJ2-3; 12 nucleotides match TRBD2. The V and J ends lost 5 bases and 6 bases, in that order; junction bases with no gene match: 24. The germline CDR1 and CDR2 sequences are SGHAT and FQDESV (reference sequence). The length of the CDR3 is 21 residues. CDR3 nucleotides: TGTGCCAGCAGCCAACCCCGGACAGCCAAAACGTGGACTAGCGGGAAGGATACGCAGTATTTT. Its translation is CASSQPRTAKTWTSGKDTQYF.

Only a few counts were recorded for this clonotype. The genes are TRBV20-1 and TRBJ2-3, with 8 bases aligning to TRBD2. V dropped 3 bases and J dropped 5; count of bases not matched to a gene: 16. This CDR3 spans 17 amino acids. The germline V gene has CDR1 DFQATT and CDR2 SNEGSKA (reference sequence). CDR3 in amino acids: CSASARGGSGIEDTQYF. As DNA, the CDR3 is TGCAGTGCTAGTGCGAGGGGGGGTAGCGGGATAGAAGATACGCAGTATTTT.

This clonotype was seen only a few times. The genes are TRBV20-1 and TRBJ2-3, with D perhaps matching TRBD1 (5 bases). Trimming removed 3 bases at V and 0 bases at J, with 16 bases between. Germline CDR1 reads DFQATT; CDR2 reads SNEGSKA (reference sequence). The CDR3 runs 16 residues. The CDR3 loop reads CSARRQFISSTDTQYF. The DNA for the CDR3 is TGCAGTGCTAGGAGACAGTTTATCTCTAGCACAGATACGCAGTATTTT.

The chain carries TRBV28 and TRBJ1-5; D not resolved. Trimming cost V 6 bases and J 6 bases, with 15 bases left between them. The CDR3 is 14 amino acids. Germline V CDR1 and CDR2: MDHEN, SYDVKM. In DNA form, the CDR3 reads TGTGCCAGCAGCAAGGATCCAGGAGGTCAGCCCCAGCATTTT. Residues: CASSKDPGGQPQHF.

This clonotype was seen a few times. The chain uses TRBV12-3 or TRBV12-4 and TRBJ1-3; D call uncertain. Trimming removed 3 bases at V and 1 base at J, with 4 bases between. CDR3 size: 13 residues. CDR3 nucleotide sequence: TGTGCCAGCAGTTTCAGTTCTGGAAACACCATATATTTT. This gives the protein CASSFSSGNTIYF.